This TCR beta chain emerged from a study of CD8+CD57+ T cells in acquired aplastic anemia. Patients picked for sequencing had shown CD8+CD57+ cell expansion detected by flow cytometry. As to this clonotype: A clone one base away is much larger, so this may be a read error. The CDR3 does not close with the conserved phenylalanine or tryptophan, likely indicating a read error.

CDR3 and TCR beta VDJ profiling relied on a genomic DNA template. TCRdb reprocessed the reads with MiXCR, giving one entry per CDR3 protein. The sample includes roughly 160,000 distinct CDR3 sequences, 40% to 55% of them seen just once. The CDR3 contains 14 residues. Trimming took 6 bases from V and 6 from J, leaving 18 bases between them. Germline V CDR1 and CDR2: SGDLS, YYNGEE. Material for sequencing was sorted CD4+, CD8+, or CD8+CD57+ T cells (not recorded which) from PBMCs. The chain links TRBV9 to TRBJ1-1; D perhaps matches TRBD1 (5 bases). The source is a human donor with aplastic anemia. The CDR3 DNA follows: TGTGCCAGCAACTTAAACGAGGGGAGCGCTGAAGCTTTCCTT. Translation: CASNLNEGSAEAFL.